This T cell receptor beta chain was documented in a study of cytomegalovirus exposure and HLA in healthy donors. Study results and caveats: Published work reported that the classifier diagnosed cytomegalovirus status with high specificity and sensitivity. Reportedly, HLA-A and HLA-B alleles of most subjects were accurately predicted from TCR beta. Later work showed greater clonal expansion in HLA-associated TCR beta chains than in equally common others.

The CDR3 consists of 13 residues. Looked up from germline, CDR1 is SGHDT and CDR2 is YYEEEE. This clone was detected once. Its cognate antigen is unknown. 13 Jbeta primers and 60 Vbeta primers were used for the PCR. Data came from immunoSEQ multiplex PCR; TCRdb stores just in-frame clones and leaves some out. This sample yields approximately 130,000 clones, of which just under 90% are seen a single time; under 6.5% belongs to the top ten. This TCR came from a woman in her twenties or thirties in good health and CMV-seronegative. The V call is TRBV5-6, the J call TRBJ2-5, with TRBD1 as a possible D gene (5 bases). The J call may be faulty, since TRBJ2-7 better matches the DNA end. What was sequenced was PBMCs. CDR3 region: CASSLVDSLEQYF. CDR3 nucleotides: TGTGCCAGCAGCTTGGTCGACAGCCTCGAGCAGTACTTC.